This T cell receptor (beta chain) was recovered during a study of T-cell reconstitution after alpha-beta-depleted transplantation in children. The library targeted TCRbeta and was prepared with unique molecular identifiers. In TCRdb, the PCR reads were re-called with MiXCR into one record per CDR3 protein. This table has around 680,000 distinct CDR3 sequences, about 15% appearing once. This clonotype was seen ten or more times. The CDR3 runs 14 residues. With 5 bases clipped from V and 7 bases from J, the junction kept 3 bases outside the gene matches. Germline V gives CDR1 SGHTA, CDR2 FQGNSA. The rearrangement links TRBV7-2 to TRBJ1-4; 11 nucleotides match TRBD1. This sample comprised PBMCs from the stem cell graft donor, obtained from the stem cell graft. The TCR originated in a human donor who donated a stem cell graft to a child with acute myeloid leukemia. The CDR3 coding sequence is TGTGCCAGCAGCCCCGGGACAGGGGGTGAAAAACTGTTTTTT. Translation gives CASSPGTGGEKLFF.